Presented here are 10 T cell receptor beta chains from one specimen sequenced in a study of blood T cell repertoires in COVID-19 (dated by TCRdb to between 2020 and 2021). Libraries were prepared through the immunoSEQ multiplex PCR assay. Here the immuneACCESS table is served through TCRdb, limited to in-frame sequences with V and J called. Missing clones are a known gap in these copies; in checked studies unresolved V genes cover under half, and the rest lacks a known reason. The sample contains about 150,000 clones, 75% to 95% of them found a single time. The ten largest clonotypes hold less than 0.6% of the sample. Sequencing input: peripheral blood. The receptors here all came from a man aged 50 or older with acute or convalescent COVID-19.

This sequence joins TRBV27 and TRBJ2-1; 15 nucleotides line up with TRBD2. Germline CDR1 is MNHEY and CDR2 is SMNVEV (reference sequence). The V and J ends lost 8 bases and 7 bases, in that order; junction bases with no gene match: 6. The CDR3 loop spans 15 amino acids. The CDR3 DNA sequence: TGTGCCAGCTCTTCCGGGACTAGCGGGAGGAATGAGCAGTTCTTC. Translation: CASSSGTSGRNEQFF.

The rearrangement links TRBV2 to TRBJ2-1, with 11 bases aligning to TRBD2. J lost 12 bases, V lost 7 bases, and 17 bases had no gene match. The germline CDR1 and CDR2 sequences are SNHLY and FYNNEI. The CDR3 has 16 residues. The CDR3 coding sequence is TGTGCCAGCACCCAAGACCTAGCGGGGGGCTTTCTTAGGCAGTTCTTC. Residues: CASTQDLAGGFLRQFF.

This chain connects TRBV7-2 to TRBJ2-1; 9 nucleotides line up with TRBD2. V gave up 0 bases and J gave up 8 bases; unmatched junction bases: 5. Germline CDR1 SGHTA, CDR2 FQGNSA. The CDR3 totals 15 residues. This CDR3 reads CASSLAAGGSHEQFF. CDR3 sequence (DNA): TGTGCCAGCAGCTTAGCAGCGGGAGGTTCCCATGAGCAGTTCTTC.

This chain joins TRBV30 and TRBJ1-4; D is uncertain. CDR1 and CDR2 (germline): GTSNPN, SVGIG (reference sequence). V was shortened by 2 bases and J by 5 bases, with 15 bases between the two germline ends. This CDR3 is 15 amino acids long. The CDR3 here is CAWSTQTSTNEKLFF. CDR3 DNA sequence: TGTGCCTGGAGTACTCAAACCTCTACGAATGAAAAACTGTTTTTT.

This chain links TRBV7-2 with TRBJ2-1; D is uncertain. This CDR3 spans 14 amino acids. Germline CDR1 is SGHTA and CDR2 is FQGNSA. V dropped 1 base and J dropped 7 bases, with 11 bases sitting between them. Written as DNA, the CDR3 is TGTGCCAGCAGCTTAGTGTTCCAGATGAATGAGCAGTTCTTC. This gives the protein CASSLVFQMNEQFF.

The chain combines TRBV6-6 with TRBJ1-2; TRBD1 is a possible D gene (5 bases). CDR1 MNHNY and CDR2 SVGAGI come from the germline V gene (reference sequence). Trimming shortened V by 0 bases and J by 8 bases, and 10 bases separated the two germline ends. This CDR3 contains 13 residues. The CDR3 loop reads CASSYSPGRGYTF. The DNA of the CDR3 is TGTGCCAGCAGTTACTCACCAGGGCGAGGCTACACCTTC.

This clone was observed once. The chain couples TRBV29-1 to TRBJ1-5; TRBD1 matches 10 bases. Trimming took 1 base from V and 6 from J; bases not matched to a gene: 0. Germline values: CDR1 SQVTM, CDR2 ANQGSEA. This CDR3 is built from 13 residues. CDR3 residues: CSVEGTGGQPQHF. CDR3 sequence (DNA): TGCAGCGTTGAAGGGACAGGGGGTCAGCCCCAGCATTTT.

The CDR3 is CASRYGTSGSYEQYF. The DNA for the CDR3 is TGTGCCAGCAGATACGGGACTAGCGGGAGCTACGAGCAGTACTTC. The rearrangement uses TRBV27 and TRBJ2-7; 14 bases fit TRBD2. V was pared by 6 bases and J by 3 bases, with 4 bases of the junction left unmatched. The CDR3 consists of 15 residues. Germline CDR1 is MNHEY and CDR2 is SMNVEV (reference sequence).

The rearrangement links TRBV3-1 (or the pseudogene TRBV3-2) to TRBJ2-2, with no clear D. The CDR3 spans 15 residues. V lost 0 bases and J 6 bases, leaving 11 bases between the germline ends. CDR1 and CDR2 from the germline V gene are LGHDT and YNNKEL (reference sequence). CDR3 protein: CASSQDAALAGELFF. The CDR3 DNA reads TGTGCCAGCAGCCAAGATGCGGCTCTCGCCGGGGAGCTGTTTTTT.

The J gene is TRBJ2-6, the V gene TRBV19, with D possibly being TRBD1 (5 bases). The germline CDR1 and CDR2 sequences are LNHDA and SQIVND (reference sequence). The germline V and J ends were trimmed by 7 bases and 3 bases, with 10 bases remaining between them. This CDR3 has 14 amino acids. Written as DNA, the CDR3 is TGTGCCAGTAATCAGGGTTTTGGGGCCAACGTCCTGACTTTC. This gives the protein CASNQGFGANVLTF.